The next 23 T cell receptor beta chains were all read from a single sample in a study of Tregs in tolerant kidney transplant recipients. Sequencing was performed with immunoSEQ multiplex PCR; in TCRdb, only in-frame clones are kept and a portion is missing. The sample yields under 100,000 clones, about 92% seen once. The specimen was CD8+ T cells from blood. The receptor set was obtained from a human donor in good health.

The chain joins TRBV4-1 to TRBJ1-5, with 11 nucleotides matching TRBD1. V dropped 0 bases and J dropped 5; count of bases not matched to a gene: 0. Germline V gives CDR1 MGHRA, CDR2 YSYEKL. The CDR3 runs to 15 residues. The CDR3 bases are TGCGCCAGCAGCCAAGAGGGACAGGGGGATCAGCCCCAGCATTTT. Protein sequence: CASSQEGQGDQPQHF.

The gene calls are TRBV9 and TRBJ2-1, with D uncertain. V was pared by 4 bases and J by 9 bases, with 23 bases between. Looked up from germline, CDR1 is SGDLS and CDR2 is YYNGEE. This CDR3 contains 16 residues. DNA for the CDR3: TGTGCCAGCAGCCCCCCGCCTAAGATTTTTTCGGGTGAGCAGTTCTTC. Translated: CASSPPPKIFSGEQFF.

The chain employs TRBV7-8 and TRBJ2-1; 13 bases fit TRBD2. Losses at the gene ends were 7 bases for V and 2 bases for J; bases not matched to a gene: 5. The germline V gene has CDR1 SGHVS and CDR2 FQNEAQ. CDR3 length equals 16 residues. DNA for the CDR3: TGTGCCAGCACCCCGACTAGCGGGGGGCCCTACAATGAGCAGTTCTTC. This encodes CASTPTSGGPYNEQFF.

The chain couples TRBV27 to TRBJ2-1; 14 bases line up with TRBD2. CDR1 is MNHEY, CDR2 SMNVEV, per germline (reference sequence). This CDR3 contains 18 residues. V lost 2 bases to trimming and J lost 4 bases; unmatched junction nucleotides: 7. DNA of the CDR3: TGTGCCAGCAGTTTAGGACTAGCGGGAGGTCTTTCATACAATGAGCAGTTCTTC. Translating gives CASSLGLAGGLSYNEQFF.

A single count supports this clone. The chain joins TRBV7-8 to TRBJ1-4; 7 nucleotides agree with TRBD1. J was trimmed by 0 bases and V by 2 bases; bases with no gene match: 6. Germline CDR1 SGHVS, CDR2 FQNEAQ. This CDR3 region has 17 residues. The CDR3: CASSLTGGTATNEKLFF. The CDR3 DNA sequence: TGTGCCAGCAGCTTAACAGGAGGGACAGCAACTAATGAAAAACTGTTTTTT.

The chain joins TRBV10-3 to TRBJ2-2, with TRBD2 matching 12 bases. The CDR3 consists of 15 residues. J lost 5 bases, V lost 4 bases, and 2 bases had no gene match. Germline CDR1 and CDR2: ENHRY and SYGVKD. The CDR3: CAISGLAGATGELFF. In DNA form, the CDR3 reads TGTGCCATCAGTGGACTAGCGGGAGCGACCGGGGAGCTGTTTTTT.

CDR3 region: CASSESMGRGAEAFF. The CDR3 DNA is TGCGCCAGCAGTGAGTCGATGGGCAGGGGCGCTGAAGCTTTCTTT. The chain is built from TRBV10-1 and TRBJ1-1; possible D gene TRBD1, 6 bases. With 0 bases removed from V and 6 bases from J, the gap between germline ends came to 14 bases. Germline-derived CDR1 and CDR2 are WNHNN and SYGVQD (reference sequence). This CDR3 region has 15 residues.

This clone has a handful of counts. The chain employs TRBV28 and TRBJ1-1; no firm D call. Deletions cut 2 bases from V and 6 bases from J, with 7 bases between. CDR3 length equals 12 residues. Germline CDR1 MDHEN, CDR2 SYDVKM. In nucleotides, the CDR3 is TGTGCCAGCAGTTTAGCCCTCGCTGAAGCTTTCTTT. It is translated as CASSLALAEAFF. The whole variable domain, remainder taken from reference TRBV28 and TRBJ1-1, is DVKVTQSSRYLVKRTGEKVFLECVQDMDHENMFWYRQDPGLGLRLIYFSYDVKMKEKGDIPEGYSVSREKKERFSLILESASTNQTSMYLCASSLALAEAFFGQGTRLTVV.

This chain connects TRBV4-1 to TRBJ2-7, with D hard to call. This CDR3 is built from 15 residues. In germline, CDR1 is MGHRA, CDR2 YSYEKL. With 3 bases removed from V and 1 base from J, the gap between germline ends came to 13 bases. The CDR3 nucleotides are TGCGCCAGCAGCCAGGCCACCGCCCCTTCCTACGAGCAGTACTTC. Translation gives CASSQATAPSYEQYF.

This clone was counted a few times. CDR3 protein: CASSVLGKNYGYTF. CDR3 DNA: TGTGCCAGCAGTGTTTTGGGAAAAAACTATGGCTACACCTTC. The V gene is TRBV25-1, the J gene TRBJ1-2, with unresolved D. The V gene's germline CDR1 is MGHDK and CDR2 SYGVNS. CDR3 length: 14 residues. V was clipped by 4 bases and J by 2 bases, with 11 bases between them.

This chain connects TRBV6-5 to TRBJ2-7, with D unclear. This CDR3 has 12 amino acids. Germline assignment: CDR1 MNHEY and CDR2 SVGAGI. Deletions cut 5 bases from V and 4 bases from J, with 9 bases between. CDR3 coding DNA: TGTGCCAGCAGTAATGGCCCTTACGAGCAGTACTTC. Translating gives CASSNGPYEQYF.

The rearrangement links TRBV9 to TRBJ2-7; tentatively, D is TRBD1 (6 bases). The CDR3 length is 14 residues. The germline V gene encodes CDR1 SGDLS and CDR2 YYNGEE. V dropped 4 bases and J dropped 6 bases, with 17 bases sitting between them. In nucleotides, the CDR3 is TGTGCCAGCAGCCCCCAGGGGACCTGGTCCGAGCAGTACTTC. Amino acids: CASSPQGTWSEQYF.

This chain joins TRBV27 and TRBJ1-1, with D perhaps matching TRBD1 (5 bases). Germline V gives CDR1 MNHEY, CDR2 SMNVEV (reference sequence). The CDR3 sequence is 14 residues long. The germline V and J ends were trimmed by 4 bases and 5 bases, with 14 bases remaining between them. CDR3 loop: CASSWGGVGTEAFF. The CDR3 DNA reads as TGTGCCAGCAGTTGGGGGGGGGTTGGGACTGAAGCTTTCTTT.

The DNA for the CDR3 is TGTGCCAGCAGTCCCCGGGACAGGGATACAGATACGCAGTATTTT. Translated, it gives CASSPRDRDTDTQYF. The V call is TRBV27, the J call TRBJ2-3; 9 bases match TRBD1. CDR3 length: 15 amino acids. The trim removed 5 bases at V and 3 bases at J, leaving 6 bases unmatched. Germline-derived CDR1 and CDR2 are MNHEY and SMNVEV (reference sequence).

CDR3: CASSVVPAEFTDTQYF. The CDR3 DNA reads TGTGCCAGCAGCGTAGTTCCAGCGGAGTTCACAGATACGCAGTATTTT. The chain is built from TRBV9 and TRBJ2-3, with a possible D match to TRBD2 (5 bases). The CDR3 runs to 16 residues. Germline V lookup: CDR1 SGDLS, CDR2 YYNGEE. Trimming left V 0 bases short and J 2 bases short, with 13 bases between.

The rearrangement links TRBV10-1 to TRBJ2-3, with a tentative D call TRBD1 (6 bases). V was shortened by 3 bases and J by 2 bases, with 15 bases between the two germline ends. Germline CDR1 WNHNN, CDR2 SYGVQD (reference sequence). The CDR3 contains 16 residues. The CDR3 is CASSDVGAKNTDTQYF. The CDR3 nucleotides are TGCGCCAGCAGTGATGTGGGGGCTAAAAACACAGATACGCAGTATTTT.

The chain is built from TRBV11-2 and TRBJ2-7, with D unresolved. V was cut by 1 base and J by 1 base, with 8 bases left in between. CDR3 length: 14 residues. Germline V gene lookup returns CDR1 SGHAT and CDR2 FQNNGV. CDR3 nucleotides: TGTGCCAGCAGCTTAGGGACGGGTTCCTACGAGCAGTACTTC. Translating gives CASSLGTGSYEQYF.

J is TRBJ2-3 and V is TRBV7-9, with TRBD1 as a possible D gene (6 bases). The CDR3 extends over 15 amino acids. Per the germline V gene, CDR1 is SEHNR and CDR2 is FQNEAQ (reference sequence). The germline V and J ends were trimmed by 2 bases and 4 bases, with 13 bases remaining between them. CDR3 DNA: TGTGCCAGCAGCTTACGGACAGAAAATTCAGATACGCAGTATTTT. Protein sequence: CASSLRTENSDTQYF. Complete variable domain (other parts from reference TRBV7-9 and TRBJ2-3): DTGVSQNPRHKITKRGQNVTFRCDPISEHNRLYWYRQTLGQGPEFLTYFQNEAQLEKSRLLSDRFSAERPKGSFSTLEIQRTEQGDSAMYLCASSLRTENSDTQYFGPGTRLTVL.

This chain joins TRBV29-1 and TRBJ2-5; D might be TRBD1 (5 bases). The length of the CDR3 is 15 residues. The germline V gene has CDR1 SQVTM and CDR2 ANQGSEA. Trimming took off 8 bases at V and 4 bases at J, with 23 bases between the two ends. This CDR3 is CSTLGARQGAETQYF. The CDR3 nucleotides are TGCAGCACTTTAGGGGCCAGACAAGGGGCAGAGACCCAGTACTTC.

V is TRBV5-1 and J is TRBJ2-3; D gene unclear. The CDR3 has 13 residues. CDR1 and CDR2 (germline): SGHRS, YFSETQ. V was pared by 5 bases and J by 0 bases, with 7 bases between. The CDR3 loop is CASSPLSTDTQYF. Written as DNA, the CDR3 is TGCGCCAGCAGTCCCCTTAGCACAGATACGCAGTATTTT.

The chain is built from TRBV7-9 and TRBJ2-1, with 12 bases fitting TRBD2. V shed 3 bases and J 1 base; nucleotides not matched to a gene: 4. Germline V CDR1 and CDR2: SEHNR, FQNEAQ (reference sequence). CDR3 length: 17 amino acids. CDR3 protein: CASSFPSGGASYNEQFF. Here the CDR3 DNA reads TGTGCCAGCAGCTTCCCTAGCGGGGGGGCGTCCTACAATGAGCAGTTCTTC.

The chain uses TRBV4-2 and TRBJ2-1; D gene ambiguous. This CDR3 contains 13 residues. The V gene lost 4 bases and the J gene lost 6 bases, with 10 bases spanning the gap. Germline lookup yields CDR1 LGHNA and CDR2 YNFKEQ. The CDR3: CASSPEWANEQFF. In DNA, the CDR3 is TGTGCCAGCAGCCCCGAGTGGGCCAATGAGCAGTTCTTC.

This sequence joins TRBV6-5 and TRBJ2-1, with D perhaps matching TRBD2 (6 bases). Germline CDR1 is MNHEY and CDR2 is SVGAGI. Trimming left V 4 bases short and J 4 bases short, with 11 bases between. The CDR3 totals 14 residues. In DNA, the CDR3 is TGTGCCAGCAGTTGGGGTAGCGGTTACAATGAGCAGTTCTTC. Protein sequence: CASSWGSGYNEQFF.